This TCR beta chain is drawn from a study of cytomegalovirus exposure and HLA in healthy donors. A note on this clone: Its antigen is as yet unknown.

Vbeta (60) and Jbeta (13) primers were used in the PCR. Profiling relied on immunoSEQ multiplex PCR, and the TCRdb table lists in-frame clones only, not all of them. The repertoire holds around 91,000 clones, with over 75% as singletons. Study findings and constraints: In an earlier analysis, about 90% or about 30%: the productive usage of most TCR beta V segments. A list of approximately 160 TCR beta chains associated with cytomegalovirus was given.

Healthy individuals who donated bone marrow served as the donors. Germline V gene data show CDR1 as MNHEY and CDR2 as SVGAGI. The CDR3 is made up of 15 amino acids. Unmatched junction bases numbered 10, after V lost 5 bases and J lost 4 bases. This chain connects TRBV6-5 to TRBJ1-1, with 7 bases lining up with TRBD1. Sequencing used PBMCs. The origin of this receptor is a male donor in good health and CMV-seropositive. CDR3 in DNA: TGTGCCAGCAGTGTGTCACAGGGGCCGGGCACTGAAGCTTTCTTT. Translating gives CASSVSQGPGTEAFF.